Following are 22 T cell receptor beta chains from one sample sequenced in a study of vaccination and CD4 T cells after COVID-19. Antigen specificity for these receptors is unknown. Sequenced with the Oncomine TCR Beta short-read assay was DNA taken from cultured CD4+ T cells. From the PCR reads, TCRdb called clonotypes with MiXCR, one entry per CDR3 protein. The repertoire holds about 25,000 distinct CDR3 sequences, under 40% seen once, with around 2.9% in the top ten. The time point here: late sampling 161 to 241 days after vaccination in a few convalescent patients. Treatment in this sample: approximately nine-day PBMC culture with coronavirus spike peptide pools or control peptides (ViraFEST assay). Sequenced material: CD4+ T cells from blood, cultured in vitro, taken about 7 months after SARS-CoV-2 vaccination. The receptors here all came from a human donor who had recovered from COVID-19.

The rearrangement uses TRBV6-5 and TRBJ2-1, with D perhaps TRBD2 (6 bases). With 1 base removed from V and 7 bases from J, the gap between germline ends came to 14 bases. CDR3 length: 15 residues. The germline V gene encodes CDR1 MNHEY and CDR2 SVGAGI. CDR3 coding DNA: TGTGCCAGCAGTTACTATTCTCGGGGGTCTAATGAGCAGTTCTTC. Encoded protein: CASSYYSRGSNEQFF.

This clonotype was seen only a few times. The J gene is TRBJ2-7, the V gene TRBV27; D is uncertain. The CDR3 consists of 14 residues. Trimming left V 5 bases short and J 0 bases short, with 11 bases between. From germline, CDR1 is MNHEY and CDR2 SMNVEV (reference sequence). CDR3 region: CASSMTVNSYEQYF. In nucleotides, the CDR3 is TGTGCCAGCAGTATGACCGTCAACTCCTACGAGCAGTACTTC.

This clonotype was counted only a few times. The chain carries TRBV7-2 and TRBJ2-7; D call uncertain. Trimming stripped 5 bases from V and 10 bases from J, with 15 bases between. Per germline, CDR1 SGHTA and CDR2 FQGNSA. The length of the CDR3 is 12 residues. The CDR3 sequence is CASSLRAQRQYF. The CDR3 coding sequence is TGTGCCAGCAGCCTCCGGGCCCAGCGACAGTACTTC.

This clonotype was recorded a few times. J is TRBJ2-1 and V is TRBV10-1; no reliable D call. V lost 5 bases and J lost 8, with 13 bases in between. Germline V gene lookup returns CDR1 WNHNN and CDR2 SYGVQD (reference sequence). CDR3 size: 13 residues. The CDR3 is CASSIGWFDEQFF. As DNA, the CDR3 is TGCGCCAGCAGTATCGGGTGGTTCGATGAGCAGTTCTTC.

V gene TRBV20-1 combines with J gene TRBJ1-2, with no clear D. CDR1 DFQATT and CDR2 SNEGSKA come from the germline V gene (reference sequence). The CDR3 runs to 16 residues. Trimming took 0 bases from V and 7 from J, leaving 21 bases between them. The CDR3 region is CSARDPPMGGLSGYTF. CDR3 sequence (DNA): TGCAGTGCTAGAGATCCGCCCATGGGAGGGTTAAGTGGCTACACCTTC.

The rearrangement uses TRBV6-5 and TRBJ2-5; 14 nucleotides agree with TRBD2. Trimming took 0 bases from V and 2 from J; bases not matched to a gene: 5. The germline V gene encodes CDR1 MNHEY and CDR2 SVGAGI. The CDR3 consists of 18 residues. Written as DNA, the CDR3 is TGTGCCAGCAGTTACTCCCCCGGACTAGCGGGAGGACAAGAGACCCAGTACTTC. It translates to CASSYSPGLAGGQETQYF.

There are a few counts of this clonotype. The genes are TRBV6-1 and TRBJ2-7, with 7 bases that match TRBD2. The trim removed 6 bases at V and 6 bases at J, leaving 14 bases unmatched. Germline CDR1 and CDR2: MNHNS and SASEGT. This CDR3 comprises 15 residues. The CDR3 loop is CASSGSLARGREQYF. For the CDR3, the DNA is TGTGCCAGCAGCGGTTCACTAGCGAGAGGGCGCGAGCAGTACTTC.

The CDR3 loop reads CASSFSDRGRNGYTF. The DNA of the CDR3 is TGTGCCAGCAGCTTTTCGGACAGGGGGCGGAATGGCTACACCTTC. The rearrangement joins TRBV7-8 to TRBJ1-2; 11 positions match TRBD1. The CDR3 totals 15 residues. Trimming at V came to 3 bases and at J to 6 bases, leaving 6 bases not matched to a gene. Germline CDR1 SGHVS, CDR2 FQNEAQ.

This clonotype appeared a few times. V usage is TRBV28 and J usage is TRBJ2-7; 11 bases are a match to TRBD2. CDR3 length: 13 residues. V was pared by 1 base and J by 13 bases, with 6 bases of the junction left unmatched. CDR1 is MDHEN, CDR2 SYDVKM, per germline. The CDR3 region is CASSLYLAGGPYF. CDR3 coding DNA: TGTGCCAGCAGTTTATATCTAGCGGGAGGCCCATACTTC.

The V gene is TRBV27, the J gene TRBJ1-1; D remains unclear. CDR3 size: 14 residues. V was clipped by 1 base and J by 1 base, with 7 bases between them. In germline, CDR1 is MNHEY, CDR2 SMNVEV (reference sequence). DNA for the CDR3: TGTGCCAGCAGTTTATGGGGAAAGAACACTGAAGCTTTCTTT. Translating gives CASSLWGKNTEAFF.

The chain has TRBV20-1 and TRBJ1-5, with D uncertain. The CDR3 covers 11 residues. The germline V gene encodes CDR1 DFQATT and CDR2 SNEGSKA (reference sequence). The ends were cut back, 4 bases at V and 8 bases at J, with 9 bases in the middle. CDR3 in DNA: TGCAGTGCTACCCCACCTGAGCCCCAGCATTTT. Translating gives CSATPPEPQHF.

This clonotype was picked up a small number of times. This sequence joins TRBV28 and TRBJ2-6, with D perhaps TRBD2 (6 bases). Trimming took 6 bases from V and 2 from J, leaving 11 bases between them. Germline-derived CDR1 and CDR2 are MDHEN and SYDVKM. The CDR3 runs to 15 residues. The CDR3 here is CASRVGGTGANVLTF. CDR3 in DNA: TGTGCCAGCAGGGTCGGAGGGACTGGGGCCAACGTCCTGACTTTC.

This clonotype was seen only a few times. This sequence joins TRBV10-3 and TRBJ1-1; 7 nucleotides agree with TRBD1. The ends lost 6 bases at V and 6 bases at J; junction bases unmatched: 4. Germline assignment: CDR1 ENHRY and CDR2 SYGVKD. This CDR3 spans 12 amino acids. In DNA, the CDR3 is TGTGCCATCAGGACAGGGAGGGCTGAAGCTTTCTTT. Protein product: CAIRTGRAEAFF.

V is TRBV28 and J is TRBJ1-5; D call uncertain. Trimming took off 2 bases at V and 6 bases at J, with 17 bases between the two ends. Germline loops: CDR1 MDHEN, CDR2 SYDVKM. CDR3 length: 16 amino acids. This CDR3 reads CASSLLQIRRSQPQHF. The CDR3 DNA reads as TGTGCCAGCAGTTTACTCCAGATACGGCGCAGTCAGCCCCAGCATTTT.

The V and J genes are TRBV20-1 and TRBJ2-1, with TRBD2 matching over 11 bases. CDR1 and CDR2 (germline): DFQATT, SNEGSKA (reference sequence). The CDR3 extends over 16 amino acids. V was pared by 0 bases and J by 7 bases, with 8 bases of the junction left unmatched. The CDR3 DNA reads as TGCAGTGCTAGAGATCAACTAGCGGGAGACTGGAATGAGCAGTTCTTC. Amino acid sequence: CSARDQLAGDWNEQFF.

This clonotype was observed a handful of times. The V and J genes are TRBV28 and TRBJ1-6; D is uncertain. This CDR3 spans 12 amino acids. Germline V gene data show CDR1 as MDHEN and CDR2 as SYDVKM. The germline V and J ends were trimmed by 4 bases and 7 bases, with 5 bases remaining between them. In DNA form, the CDR3 reads TGTGCCAGCAGTTCCGGCAATTCACCCCTCCACTTT. Protein: CASSSGNSPLHF.

The chain recombines TRBV10-2 with TRBJ2-7; the D is unclear. The V end lost 2 bases, the J end lost 2 bases, and 10 bases lay between the germline ends. The CDR3 extends over 14 amino acids. The germline V gene encodes CDR1 WSHSY and CDR2 SAAADI. The CDR3 loop is CASSETSLAYEQYF. In DNA, the CDR3 is TGCGCCAGCAGTGAGACTTCTCTAGCCTACGAGCAGTACTTC.

The rearrangement joins TRBV7-6 to TRBJ2-5; 8 nucleotides match TRBD1. The CDR3 length is 18 residues. J lost 0 bases, V lost 1 base, and 10 bases had no gene match. The germline gives CDR1 SGHVS, CDR2 FNYEAQ. The CDR3 reads CASSLEFEGDRYQETQYF. CDR3 coding DNA: TGTGCCAGCAGCTTAGAATTCGAGGGGGACAGGTACCAAGAGACCCAGTACTTC. The full variable domain, completed using reference TRBV7-6 and TRBJ2-5, is GAGVSQSPRYKVTKRGQDVALRCDPISGHVSLYWYRQALGQGPEFLTYFNYEAQQDKSGLPNDRFSAERPEGSISTLTIQRTEQRDSAMYRCASSLEFEGDRYQETQYFGPGTRLLVL.

The chain employs TRBV6-2 or TRBV6-3 and TRBJ2-7; 12 bases line up with TRBD1. Trimming removed 6 bases from V and 5 bases from J; junction bases left unmatched: 5. The CDR3 totals 14 residues. Germline CDR1 and CDR2: MNHEY and SVGEGT. The CDR3 loop is CASREGQGADEQYF. The CDR3 DNA reads TGTGCCAGCAGAGAGGGACAGGGGGCGGACGAGCAGTACTTC.

This clonotype was seen a handful of times. V gene TRBV7-9 combines with J gene TRBJ2-1; D might be TRBD2 (6 bases). The length of the CDR3 is 16 residues. Germline loops: CDR1 SEHNR, CDR2 FQNEAQ (reference sequence). V lost 4 bases, J lost 2 bases, and 15 bases lay in between. Here the CDR3 DNA reads TGTGCCAGCAGCTGGCAGGGACTGCCCACCTACAATGAGCAGTTCTTC. Amino acid sequence: CASSWQGLPTYNEQFF.

This clonotype was found a few times. The chain is built from TRBV19 and TRBJ1-1; D uncertain. Germline assignment: CDR1 LNHDA and CDR2 SQIVND (reference sequence). Trimming took 6 bases from V and 3 from J, leaving 11 bases between them. The CDR3 loop spans 13 amino acids. The CDR3 sequence: CASREGRDTEAFF. CDR3 nucleotide sequence: TGTGCCAGTAGGGAAGGACGGGACACTGAAGCTTTCTTT. The variable domain in full, completed from reference TRBV19 and TRBJ1-1, reads DGGITQSPKYLFRKEGQNVTLSCEQNLNHDAMYWYRQDPGQGLRLIYYSQIVNDFQKGDIAEGYSVSREKKESFPLTVTSAQKNPTAFYLCASREGRDTEAFFGQGTRLTVV.

This clonotype came up a few times. The J gene is TRBJ2-7, the V gene TRBV7-2; D gene unclear. V lost 2 bases and J lost 7, with 12 bases in between. Germline V gene data show CDR1 as SGHTA and CDR2 as FQGNSA. CDR3 length equals 13 residues. The chain's CDR3 is CASSLLNRGEQYF. DNA for the CDR3: TGTGCCAGCAGCTTATTGAATCGAGGAGAGCAGTACTTC.